This T cell receptor (beta chain) comes out of a study of shared clonotypes between healthy human individuals. Libraries were prepared by immunoSEQ multiplex PCR; TCRdb keeps only in-frame clonotypes and omits some of them. The sample contains 550,000 to 800,000 clones, 90% of which appear only once. Trimming took off 3 bases at V and 1 base at J, with 13 bases between the two ends. CDR3 length: 15 amino acids. Germline CDR1 reads SGHNT; CDR2 reads YYREEE (reference sequence). The sequence was collected from a man aged 18 to 29 in good health. Some clones in this sample may be carry-over from other donors' samples. The gene calls are TRBV5-4 and TRBJ1-1; no reliable D call. Specimen: memory CD8+ T cells from PBMCs. Subset given: CD45RO+ cells pooled with CCR7-negative TemRA cells. The CDR3 bases are TGTGCCAGCAGCTCCCCTGACACCACGAACACTGAAGCTTTCTTT. Residues: CASSSPDTTNTEAFF.